This TCR beta chain was recovered during a study of siplizumab effects on memory and regulatory T cells. Notes on the study in general: Unstimulated subsets were the mapping target of only a minor fraction of alloreactive clones.

About this clone: The target antigen is unknown.

Per germline, CDR1 SGHRS and CDR2 YFSETQ. The length of the CDR3 is 14 residues. V dropped 0 bases and J dropped 6 bases, with 9 bases sitting between them. Each sample yielded around 9.3 x 10^4 assayed TCR templates. Repertoires were generated with immunoSEQ multiplex PCR, while TCRdb's copy carries only in-frame clones and drops some. Among around 100,000 clones listed, 94% were seen once. This receptor was taken from a human donor in good health. Sequencing input: non-Treg CD4+ T cells sorted from blood. The V call is TRBV5-1, the J call TRBJ2-2; D uncertain. The CDR3 is CASSLETDAGELFF. The CDR3, as DNA: TGCGCCAGCAGCTTGGAAACGGACGCCGGGGAGCTGTTTTTT.